Presented here are 18 T cell receptor beta chains from one specimen sequenced in a study of T cells in Graves' hyperthyroidism and ophthalmopathy. TCR beta CDR3 regions were amplified from RNA transcripts. First-round RT-PCR of the TCR CDR3 relied on the HTBI primer set. A single record per CDR3 protein comes from TCRdb applying MiXCR to the multiplex PCR reads. The table records about 180,000 distinct CDR3 sequences, 15% to 20% of them present only once. Material: blood. The receptor set was obtained from a woman between 50 and 59 years old with Graves' hyperthyroidism.

This clonotype was observed at least ten times. CDR3 sequence: CASSPGQGDEPQHF. The CDR3 nucleotides are TGCGCCAGCAGCCCTGGACAGGGGGATGAGCCCCAGCATTTT. The chain joins TRBV5-1 to TRBJ1-5; TRBD1 agrees at 10 bases. This CDR3 contains 14 residues. Germline-derived CDR1 and CDR2 are SGHRS and YFSETQ. V lost 4 bases, J lost 8 bases, and 6 bases stayed unmatched.

This rearrangement joins TRBV19 to TRBJ2-7; no firm D call. The CDR3 sequence is 15 residues long. V shed 3 bases and J shed 3 bases, with 15 bases lying between them. The germline V gene has CDR1 LNHDA and CDR2 SQIVND (reference sequence). CDR3 in amino acids: CASSMTLIGSYEQYF. In nucleotides, the CDR3 is TGTGCCAGTAGTATGACCCTCATTGGCAGCTACGAGCAGTACTTC.

The rearrangement joins TRBV28 to TRBJ1-5; 8 bases agree with TRBD1. V lost 1 base, J lost 6 bases, and 5 bases stayed unmatched. Germline V gene lookup returns CDR1 MDHEN and CDR2 SYDVKM. The CDR3 spans 15 residues. The CDR3 coding sequence is TGTGCCAGCAGTTTATCGGGACAGGCGATTCAGCCCCAGCATTTT. Protein product: CASSLSGQAIQPQHF.

This clonotype was found many times. V gene TRBV4-1 combines with J gene TRBJ1-2; 8 bases fit TRBD1. Germline CDR1 is MGHRA and CDR2 is YSYEKL. J gave up 7 bases and V 0 bases, and 7 bases lay outside the gene matches. The CDR3 spans 15 residues. The CDR3 reads CASSQESRGLFGYTF. The CDR3 DNA reads as TGCGCCAGCAGCCAAGAATCCAGGGGGCTCTTTGGCTACACCTTC.

The chain combines TRBV20-1 with TRBJ1-4; D not certain. From germline, CDR1 is DFQATT and CDR2 SNEGSKA (reference sequence). The CDR3 sequence is 13 residues long. The ends were cut back, 0 bases at V and 5 bases at J, with 7 bases in the middle. For the CDR3, the DNA is TGCAGTGCTAGAGATACGATGAATGAAAAACTGTTTTTT. Its translation is CSARDTMNEKLFF.

This clonotype was seen many times. CDR3 in amino acids: CSVEDSQGTEAFF. CDR3 coding DNA: TGCAGCGTTGAAGATAGTCAGGGGACTGAAGCTTTCTTT. The chain recombines TRBV29-1 with TRBJ1-1, with D possibly TRBD1 on 6 matching bases. The CDR3 is made up of 13 amino acids. V was trimmed by 0 bases and J by 5 bases, leaving 10 bases between them. CDR1 is SQVTM, CDR2 ANQGSEA, per germline.

This clonotype has ten or more counts. V and J are TRBV24-1 and TRBJ2-2, with 8 bases fitting TRBD1. The germline gives CDR1 KGHDR, CDR2 SFDVKD. V was pared by 4 bases and J by 7 bases, with 7 bases of the junction left unmatched. The CDR3 has 15 residues. In DNA form, the CDR3 reads TGTGCCACCAGTGACCGGACAGGGAGCATCGGGGAGCTGTTTTTT. It is translated as CATSDRTGSIGELFF.

This chain joins TRBV19 and TRBJ1-1; D gene uncertain. CDR3 length equals 15 residues. Germline-derived CDR1 and CDR2 are LNHDA and SQIVND (reference sequence). The germline V and J ends were trimmed by 6 bases and 1 base, with 15 bases remaining between them. The DNA of the CDR3 is TGTGCCAGTAGAACCCAGGCGTATAAGAACACTGAAGCTTTCTTT. This translates into CASRTQAYKNTEAFF.

The rearrangement links TRBV2 to TRBJ1-1, with TRBD1 as a possible D gene (5 bases). Deletions cut 8 bases from V and 3 bases from J, with 13 bases between. Germline values: CDR1 SNHLY, CDR2 FYNNEI. The CDR3 is 13 amino acids. The DNA of the CDR3 is TGTGCCAGCGGAACCAGGGAGGACACTGAAGCTTTCTTT. Translated, it gives CASGTREDTEAFF.

This clonotype was seen ten or more times. This rearrangement joins TRBV12-3 or TRBV12-4 to TRBJ2-5; a weak D match, TRBD1 (5 bases). Trimming removed 6 bases from V and 3 bases from J, with 11 bases in between. The CDR3 extends over 13 amino acids. The CDR3 region has the DNA TGTGCCAGCAGATTTACAGGTGAAGAGACCCAGTACTTC. Protein product: CASRFTGEETQYF.

The gene calls are TRBV6-1 and TRBJ1-1; tentatively, D is TRBD1 (6 bases). The CDR3 is 13 residues long. CDR1 and CDR2 (germline): MNHNS, SASEGT. The germline V and J ends were trimmed by 3 bases and 4 bases, with 9 bases remaining between them. The CDR3 loop reads CASSDRTATEAFF. The CDR3 DNA is TGTGCCAGCAGTGATCGGACAGCCACTGAAGCTTTCTTT.

This clonotype came up many times. The chain couples TRBV9 to TRBJ1-2, with D tentatively TRBD1 (6 bases). From germline, CDR1 is SGDLS and CDR2 YYNGEE. V shed 3 bases and J shed 6 bases, with 18 bases lying between them. The CDR3 is 15 amino acids. The CDR3 coding sequence is TGTGCCAGCAGCGGACCAGACAGGATAACAGATGGCTACACCTTC. Translation gives CASSGPDRITDGYTF.

V and J are TRBV12-3 or TRBV12-4 and TRBJ2-3, with TRBD1 matching 8 bases. J was trimmed by 4 bases and V by 4 bases; bases with no gene match: 4. This CDR3 region has 14 residues. The DNA for the CDR3 is TGTGCCAGCAGTTCTGGACAGGGTGCAGATACGCAGTATTTT. Its translation: CASSSGQGADTQYF.

This clonotype was seen ten or more times. The chain joins TRBV14 to TRBJ2-5, with a possible D match to TRBD1 (5 bases). The CDR3 has 14 amino acids. Germline V gene data show CDR1 as SGHDN and CDR2 as FVKESK. V dropped 4 bases and J dropped 2 bases, with 11 bases sitting between them. The CDR3 nucleotides read TGTGCCAGCAGCCGAAATAGGGGACAAGAGACCCAGTACTTC. It encodes CASSRNRGQETQYF.

The table lists this clonotype with many counts. The chain couples TRBV20-1 to TRBJ2-1, with 8 bases fitting TRBD1. Per germline, CDR1 DFQATT and CDR2 SNEGSKA (reference sequence). The ends lost 2 bases at V and 12 bases at J; junction bases unmatched: 18. The CDR3 length is 16 residues. CDR3 bases: TGCAGTGCTAGAAGCGCGGCGGGTGGACAGGGTATCGGGCAGTTCTTC. Translation gives CSARSAAGGQGIGQFF.

This clonotype was seen only a few times. This chain connects TRBV19 to TRBJ1-6, with D possibly matching TRBD1 (5 bases). V lost 6 bases and J 6 bases, leaving 12 bases between the germline ends. CDR1 is LNHDA and CDR2 is SQIVND in the germline V gene (reference sequence). The CDR3 consists of 14 residues. CDR3 sequence (DNA): TGTGCCAGTAGGACGACCGGGACTAATTCACCCCTCCACTTT. Protein product: CASRTTGTNSPLHF.

V is TRBV15 and J is TRBJ2-2, with D possibly matching TRBD2 (6 bases). Trimming cost V 3 bases and J 4 bases, with 9 bases left between them. The CDR3 is made up of 14 amino acids. Germline V CDR1 and CDR2: LNHNV, YYDKDF (reference sequence). This CDR3 is CATSSLAITGELFF. In DNA, the CDR3 is TGTGCCACCAGCAGTCTAGCGATCACCGGGGAGCTGTTTTTT.

This clonotype was counted at least ten times. The chain recombines TRBV7-6 with TRBJ1-5; D not certain. This CDR3 has 15 residues. V lost 5 bases and J lost 0, with 11 bases in between. Per the germline V gene, CDR1 is SGHVS and CDR2 is FNYEAQ. The CDR3 nucleotides are TGTGCCAGCAGCCCCCAGCTAGGTAGCAATCAGCCCCAGCATTTT. Translating gives CASSPQLGSNQPQHF.